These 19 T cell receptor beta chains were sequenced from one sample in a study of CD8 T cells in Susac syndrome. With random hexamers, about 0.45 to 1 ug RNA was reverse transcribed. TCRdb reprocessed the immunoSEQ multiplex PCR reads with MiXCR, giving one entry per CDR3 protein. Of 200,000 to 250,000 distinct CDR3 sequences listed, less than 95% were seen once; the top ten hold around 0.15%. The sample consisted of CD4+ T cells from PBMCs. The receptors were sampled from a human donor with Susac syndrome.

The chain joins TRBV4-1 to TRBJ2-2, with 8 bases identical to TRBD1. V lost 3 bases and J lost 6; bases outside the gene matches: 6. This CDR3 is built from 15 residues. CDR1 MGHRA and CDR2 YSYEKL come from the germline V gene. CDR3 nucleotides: TGCGCCAGCAGCCATTCACAGGGGGGCGCCGGGGAGCTGTTTTTT. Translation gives CASSHSQGGAGELFF.

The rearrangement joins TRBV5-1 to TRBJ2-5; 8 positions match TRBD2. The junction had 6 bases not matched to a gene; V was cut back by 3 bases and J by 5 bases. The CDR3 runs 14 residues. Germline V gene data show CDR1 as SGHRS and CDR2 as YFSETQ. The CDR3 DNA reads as TGCGCCAGCAGCTCCCAGACGGGGGGGGAGACCCAGTACTTC. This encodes CASSSQTGGETQYF. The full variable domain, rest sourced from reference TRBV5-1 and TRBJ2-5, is KAGVTQTPRYLIKTRGQQVTLSCSPISGHRSVSWYQQTPGQGLQFLFEYFSETQRNKGNFPGRFSGRQFSNSRSEMNVSTLELGDSALYLCASSSQTGGETQYFGPGTRLLVL.

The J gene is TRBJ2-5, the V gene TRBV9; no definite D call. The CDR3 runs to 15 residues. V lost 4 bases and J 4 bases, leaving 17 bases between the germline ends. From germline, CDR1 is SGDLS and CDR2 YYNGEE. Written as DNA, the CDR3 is TGTGCCAGCAGCCCTACGTCCCAAAGTAGAGAGACCCAGTACTTC. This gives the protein CASSPTSQSRETQYF. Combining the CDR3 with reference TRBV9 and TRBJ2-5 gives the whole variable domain DSGVTQTPKHLITATGQRVTLRCSPRSGDLSVYWYQQSLDQGLQFLIQYYNGEERAKGNILERFSAQQFPDLHSELNLSSLELGDSALYFCASSPTSQSRETQYFGPGTRLLVL.

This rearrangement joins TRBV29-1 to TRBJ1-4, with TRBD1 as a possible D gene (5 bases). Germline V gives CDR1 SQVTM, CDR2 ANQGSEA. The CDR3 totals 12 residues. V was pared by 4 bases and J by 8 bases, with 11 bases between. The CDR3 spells CSVGRAGEKLFF. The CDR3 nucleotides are TGCAGCGTTGGCAGGGCGGGCGAAAAACTGTTTTTT.

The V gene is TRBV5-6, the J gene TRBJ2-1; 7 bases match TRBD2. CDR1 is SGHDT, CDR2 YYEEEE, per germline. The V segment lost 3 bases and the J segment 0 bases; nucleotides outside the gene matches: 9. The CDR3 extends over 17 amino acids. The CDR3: CASSYPLAASSYNEQFF. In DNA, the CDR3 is TGTGCCAGCAGCTACCCTCTAGCGGCGAGCTCCTACAATGAGCAGTTCTTC.

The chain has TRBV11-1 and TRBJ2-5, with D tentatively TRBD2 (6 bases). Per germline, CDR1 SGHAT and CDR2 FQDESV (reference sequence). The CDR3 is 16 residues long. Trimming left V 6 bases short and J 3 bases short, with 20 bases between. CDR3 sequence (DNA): TGTGCCAGCAGGCCAGCGGCACGGGACTCGGAAGAGACCCAGTACTTC. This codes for CASRPAARDSEETQYF.

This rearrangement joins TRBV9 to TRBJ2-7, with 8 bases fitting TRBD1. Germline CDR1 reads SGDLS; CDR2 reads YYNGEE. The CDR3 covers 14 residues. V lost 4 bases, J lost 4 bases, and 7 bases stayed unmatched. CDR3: CASSFGTGFYEQYF. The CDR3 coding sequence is TGTGCCAGCAGCTTTGGGACAGGCTTTTACGAGCAGTACTTC.

This CDR3 reads CASSIGEDRVNTGELFF. In nucleotides, the CDR3 is TGTGCCAGCAGCATCGGGGAGGACAGGGTTAACACCGGGGAGCTGTTTTTT. V gene TRBV11-1 combines with J gene TRBJ2-2; TRBD1 matches at 8 bases. Germline CDR1 and CDR2: SGHAT and FQDESV (reference sequence). CDR3 length equals 17 residues. Unmatched junction bases numbered 10, after V lost 5 bases and J lost 2 bases.

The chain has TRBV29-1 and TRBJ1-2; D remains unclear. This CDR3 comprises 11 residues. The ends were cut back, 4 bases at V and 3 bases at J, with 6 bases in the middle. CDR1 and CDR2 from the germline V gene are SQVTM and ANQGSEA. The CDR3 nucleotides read TGCAGCGTTGGAGAAGACTATGGCTACACCTTC. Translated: CSVGEDYGYTF.

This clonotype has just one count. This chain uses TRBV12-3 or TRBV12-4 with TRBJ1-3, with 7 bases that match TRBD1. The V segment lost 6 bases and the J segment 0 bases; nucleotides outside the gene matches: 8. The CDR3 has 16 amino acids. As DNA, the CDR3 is TGTGCCAGCAGACACGCCGGGACAGCCTCTGGAAACACCATATATTTT. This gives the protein CASRHAGTASGNTIYF.

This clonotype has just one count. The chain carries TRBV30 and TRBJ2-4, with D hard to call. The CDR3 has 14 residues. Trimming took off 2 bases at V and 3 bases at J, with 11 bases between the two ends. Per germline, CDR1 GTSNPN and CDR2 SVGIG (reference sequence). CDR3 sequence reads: CAWSLDLGKNIQYF. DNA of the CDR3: TGTGCCTGGAGTCTGGACCTAGGCAAAAACATTCAGTACTTC. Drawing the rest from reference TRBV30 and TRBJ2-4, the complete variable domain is SQTIHQWPATLVQPVGSPLSLECTVEGTSNPNLYWYRQAAGRGLQLLFYSVGIGQISSEVPQNLSASRPQDRQFILSSKKLLLSDSGFYLCAWSLDLGKNIQYFGAGTRLSVL.

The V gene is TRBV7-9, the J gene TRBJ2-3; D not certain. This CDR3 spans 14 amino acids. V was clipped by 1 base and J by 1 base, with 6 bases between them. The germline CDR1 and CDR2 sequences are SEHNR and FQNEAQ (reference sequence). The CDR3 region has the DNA TGTGCCAGCAGCTTAGGAGTCGGCACAGATACGCAGTATTTT. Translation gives CASSLGVGTDTQYF. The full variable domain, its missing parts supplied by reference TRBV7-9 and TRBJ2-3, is DTGVSQNPRHKITKRGQNVTFRCDPISEHNRLYWYRQTLGQGPEFLTYFQNEAQLEKSRLLSDRFSAERPKGSFSTLEIQRTEQGDSAMYLCASSLGVGTDTQYFGPGTRLTVL.

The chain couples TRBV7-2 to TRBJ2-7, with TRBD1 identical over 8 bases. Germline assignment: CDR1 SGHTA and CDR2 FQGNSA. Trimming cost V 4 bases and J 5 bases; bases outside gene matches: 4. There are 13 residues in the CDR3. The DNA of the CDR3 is TGTGCCAGCAGCTCCCAGGGGGCGGACGAGCAGTACTTC. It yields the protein CASSSQGADEQYF.

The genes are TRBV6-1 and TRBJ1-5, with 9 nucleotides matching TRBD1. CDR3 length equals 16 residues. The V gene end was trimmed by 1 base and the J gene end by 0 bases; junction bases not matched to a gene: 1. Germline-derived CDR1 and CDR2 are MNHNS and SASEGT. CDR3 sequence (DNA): TGTGCCAGCAGTGAAGGGACAGGGGATAGCAATCAGCCCCAGCATTTT. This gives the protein CASSEGTGDSNQPQHF.

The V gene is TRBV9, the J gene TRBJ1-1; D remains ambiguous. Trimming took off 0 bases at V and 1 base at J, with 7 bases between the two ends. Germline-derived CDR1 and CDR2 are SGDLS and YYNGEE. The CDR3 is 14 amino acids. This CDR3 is CASSVAPENTEAFF. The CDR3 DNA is TGTGCCAGCAGCGTAGCTCCCGAGAACACTGAAGCTTTCTTT.

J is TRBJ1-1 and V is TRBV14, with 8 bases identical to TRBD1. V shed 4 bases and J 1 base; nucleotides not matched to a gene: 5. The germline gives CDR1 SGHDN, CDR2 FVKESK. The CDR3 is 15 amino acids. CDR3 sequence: CASSLFGQGNTEAFF. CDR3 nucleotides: TGTGCCAGCAGCCTGTTTGGACAGGGGAACACTGAAGCTTTCTTT.

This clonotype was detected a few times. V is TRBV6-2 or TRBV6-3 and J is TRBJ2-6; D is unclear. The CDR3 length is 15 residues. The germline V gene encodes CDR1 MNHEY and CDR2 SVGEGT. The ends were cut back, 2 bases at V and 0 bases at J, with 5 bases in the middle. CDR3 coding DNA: TGTGCCAGCAGTTACCCTGGCTCTGGGGCCAACGTCCTGACTTTC. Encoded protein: CASSYPGSGANVLTF.

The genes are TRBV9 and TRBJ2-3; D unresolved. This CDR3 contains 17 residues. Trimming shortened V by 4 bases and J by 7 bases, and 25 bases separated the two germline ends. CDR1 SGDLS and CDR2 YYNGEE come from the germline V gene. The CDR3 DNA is TGTGCCAGCAGCCCAACCCCGGACGGGCCGAGTCGGTATACGCAGTATTTT. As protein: CASSPTPDGPSRYTQYF.

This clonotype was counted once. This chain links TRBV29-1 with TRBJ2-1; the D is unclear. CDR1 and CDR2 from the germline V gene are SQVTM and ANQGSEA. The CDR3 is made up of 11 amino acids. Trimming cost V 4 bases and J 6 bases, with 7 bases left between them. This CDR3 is CSVGAANEQFF. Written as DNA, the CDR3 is TGCAGCGTTGGAGCCGCCAATGAGCAGTTCTTC.